What follows are 6 T cell receptor beta chains derived from one specimen sequenced in a study of blood T cell repertoires in COVID-19. The assay was immunoSEQ multiplex PCR, and TCRdb's table has in-frame clones only and misses some. The sample lists a few hundred thousand clones, around 89% seen once, with 1.2% in the top ten. Sequencing was carried out using PBMCs or T cells enriched from blood (not recorded which). The receptors here all came from a woman aged 18-29 years who had recovered from COVID-19.

About this clone itself: The same CDR3 is also encoded by other DNA sequences in this sample. The rearrangement uses TRBV4-1 and TRBJ1-5; no definite D call. CDR1 and CDR2 (germline): MGHRA, YSYEKL. The ends were cut back, 0 bases at V and 2 bases at J, with 8 bases in the middle. This CDR3 spans 15 amino acids. CDR3: CASSQERVRNQPQHF. CDR3 DNA sequence: TGCGCCAGCAGCCAAGAGCGGGTGCGCAATCAGCCCCAGCATTTT.

The V gene is TRBV4-3, the J gene TRBJ2-2; D call uncertain. The CDR3 has 14 amino acids. Germline V lookup: CDR1 LGHNA, CDR2 YSLEER. With 4 bases removed from V and 8 bases from J, the gap between germline ends came to 14 bases. As DNA, the CDR3 is TGCGCCAGCAGCCCGCCAGCGTATGGGGGGGAGCTGTTTTTT. Its translation: CASSPPAYGGELFF.

V is TRBV27 and J is TRBJ1-2; 7 bases line up with TRBD1. Looked up from germline, CDR1 is MNHEY and CDR2 is SMNVEV (reference sequence). The V and J ends lost 5 bases and 0 bases, in that order; junction bases with no gene match: 6. The CDR3 length is 15 residues. This CDR3 reads CASSRDRQANYGYTF. In DNA, the CDR3 is TGTGCCAGCAGTCGGGACAGACAAGCTAACTATGGCTACACCTTC.

The genes are TRBV18 and TRBJ1-2; 9 positions agree with TRBD1. CDR3 length: 14 residues. Trimming cost V 1 base and J 8 bases; bases outside gene matches: 5. The V gene's germline CDR1 is KGHSH and CDR2 LQKENI. CDR3 amino acids: CASSPLDRGMGYTF. The CDR3 nucleotides read TGTGCCAGCTCACCACTGGACAGGGGTATGGGCTACACCTTC. Looking up the rest from reference TRBV18 and TRBJ1-2 gives the full variable domain: NAGVMQNPRHLVRRRGQEARLRCSPMKGHSHVYWYRQLPEEGLKFMVYLQKENIIDESGMPKERFSAEFPKEGPSILRIQQVVRGDSAAYFCASSPLDRGMGYTFGSGTRLTVV.

This chain uses TRBV7-9 with TRBJ1-1; D remains unclear. CDR3 length: 12 residues. The V and J ends lost 5 bases and 8 bases respectively, with 12 bases between them. Looked up from germline, CDR1 is SEHNR and CDR2 is FQNEAQ (reference sequence). This CDR3 is CASSAYPGEAFF. CDR3 coding DNA: TGTGCCAGCAGCGCGTACCCCGGGGAAGCTTTCTTT.

V gene TRBV10-3 combines with J gene TRBJ1-6; 7 bases line up with TRBD1. The V segment lost 11 bases and the J segment 5 bases; nucleotides outside the gene matches: 3. This CDR3 has 12 amino acids. Germline V gene sequence: CDR1 ENHRY, CDR2 SYGVKD. The CDR3 loop reads CAATGNNSPLHF. CDR3 nucleotide sequence: TGTGCCGCGACAGGGAATAATTCACCCCTCCACTTT.